The 28 T cell receptor beta chains reported below all come from one sample, sequenced in a study of OX40 agonist ivuxolimab in advanced cancers. Some clones are missing from TCRdb's copy, which holds only in-frame ones; the method was immunoSEQ multiplex PCR. The sample holds approximately 44,000 clones, more than 65% seen once. The sequencing used CD4+ or CD8+ T cells sorted from blood, collected in a trial of the OX40 agonist ivuxolimab. The receptors stem from an adult with an advanced solid tumor such as melanoma, head and neck, liver or kidney cancer.

The chain recombines TRBV7-6 with TRBJ2-1; weak D call: TRBD1 (6 bases). Trimming stripped 5 bases from V and 9 bases from J, with 17 bases between. This CDR3 is built from 14 residues. The germline gives CDR1 SGHVS, CDR2 FNYEAQ. The CDR3 loop reads CASSVTHQGFEQFF. The CDR3 bases are TGTGCCAGCAGCGTAACACATCAGGGGTTTGAGCAGTTCTTC.

J is TRBJ1-6 and V is TRBV11-1; D possibly corresponds to TRBD1 (5 bases). The V gene's germline CDR1 is SGHAT and CDR2 FQDESV (reference sequence). Trimming pared 8 bases from V and 6 bases from J, leaving 14 bases between. The CDR3 is made up of 14 amino acids. In nucleotides, the CDR3 is TGTGCCAGCCGGGACCTAGGGACTAATTCACCCCTCCACTTT. Its translation is CASRDLGTNSPLHF.

The chain carries TRBV18 and TRBJ1-2, with 8 bases aligning to TRBD1. J gave up 7 bases and V 4 bases, and 5 bases lay outside the gene matches. CDR1 and CDR2 (germline): KGHSH, LQKENI. This CDR3 contains 13 residues. CDR3 amino acids: CASSLDRGRGYTF. CDR3 nucleotide sequence: TGTGCCAGCTCACTCGACAGGGGCCGTGGCTACACCTTC.

This rearrangement joins TRBV5-6 to TRBJ2-5, with TRBD2 identical over 8 bases. There are 14 residues in the CDR3. The V gene end was trimmed by 1 base and the J gene end by 4 bases; junction bases not matched to a gene: 3. The germline CDR1 and CDR2 sequences are SGHDT and YYEEEE. For the CDR3, the DNA is TGTGCCAGCAGCTTGATGGCGGGGGGAGAGACCCAGTACTTC. The encoded protein is CASSLMAGGETQYF.

The J gene is TRBJ2-7, the V gene TRBV21-1; TRBD2, the D gene given by the table, was not confirmed from the DNA. TRBV21-1 is deemed a pseudogene. The CDR3 extends over 13 amino acids. CDR3 sequence reads: CARSSGNSYEQYF. Written as DNA, the CDR3 is TGTGCCAGATCTAGCGGGAACTCCTACGAGCAGTACTTC.

This chain uses TRBV29-1 with TRBJ1-5; D might be TRBD1 (5 bases). The CDR3 is 13 amino acids. Between the trimmed V and J ends, which lost 6 bases and 0 bases, there was a span of 9 bases. Germline V gene sequence: CDR1 SQVTM, CDR2 ANQGSEA. The CDR3 nucleotides read TGCAGCGTGGGGGACGGTAGCAATCAGCCCCAGCATTTT. Amino acids: CSVGDGSNQPQHF.

V gene TRBV7-2 combines with J gene TRBJ1-1; D not certain. V gave up 1 base and J gave up 0 bases, with 15 bases separating them. The CDR3 length is 17 residues. The V gene's germline CDR1 is SGHTA and CDR2 FQGNSA. The CDR3 reads CASSLEGWWGMNTEAFF. CDR3 in DNA: TGTGCCAGCAGCTTAGAGGGATGGTGGGGAATGAACACTGAAGCTTTCTTT.

The chain carries TRBV7-2 and TRBJ2-7; TRBD1 aligns across 9 bases. J lost 3 bases, V lost 1 base, and 10 bases had no gene match. There are 17 residues in the CDR3. From germline, CDR1 is SGHTA and CDR2 FQGNSA. The CDR3 region has the DNA TGTGCCAGCAGCTTAGGGAGAGTCGGGACAGGGATCTACGAGCAGTACTTC. Translated, it gives CASSLGRVGTGIYEQYF.

J is TRBJ2-3 and V is TRBV4-1, with TRBD2 matching over 9 bases. The CDR3 is made up of 15 amino acids. Germline CDR1 is MGHRA and CDR2 is YSYEKL. V trimming: 6 bases; J trimming: 6 bases; junction bases outside the gene matches: 10. The CDR3 is CASRFSGGSGDTQYF. The CDR3 DNA follows: TGCGCCAGCAGATTTAGCGGGGGTTCAGGGGATACGCAGTATTTT.

This clone was picked up one time. The V and J genes are TRBV2 and TRBJ1-5, with 8 nucleotides matching TRBD1. Per germline, CDR1 SNHLY and CDR2 FYNNEI. The ends lost 1 base at V and 6 bases at J; junction bases unmatched: 5. The CDR3 extends over 15 amino acids. The DNA for the CDR3 is TGTGCCAGCAGTGAAGGACAGGGGATAAGTCAGCCCCAGCATTTT. It translates to CASSEGQGISQPQHF.

The chain uses TRBV5-1 and TRBJ2-4, with 9 bases identical to TRBD1. Per the germline V gene, CDR1 is SGHRS and CDR2 is YFSETQ. Trimming at V came to 4 bases and at J to 6 bases, leaving 5 bases not matched to a gene. The CDR3 covers 14 residues. CDR3 bases: TGCGCCAGCAGCCCCAGGACAGGGGTAAACATTCAGTACTTC. Translation gives CASSPRTGVNIQYF.

This clone was seen once. The V call is TRBV5-1, the J call TRBJ2-1, with D perhaps being TRBD1 or TRBD2 (5 bases each). Germline assignment: CDR1 SGHRS and CDR2 YFSETQ. V dropped 3 bases and J dropped 10 bases, with 17 bases sitting between them. CDR3 length: 14 residues. CDR3: CASSSGEAGTEQFF. CDR3 nucleotides: TGCGCCAGCAGCTCCGGTGAAGCCGGGACGGAGCAGTTCTTC. Full variable domain (remainder filled in from reference TRBV5-1 and TRBJ2-1): KAGVTQTPRYLIKTRGQQVTLSCSPISGHRSVSWYQQTPGQGLQFLFEYFSETQRNKGNFPGRFSGRQFSNSRSEMNVSTLELGDSALYLCASSSGEAGTEQFFGPGTRLTVL.

The chain couples TRBV5-1 to TRBJ2-7; 8 bases fit TRBD1. Germline trimming cut 1 base from V and 5 bases from J; bases unmatched to any gene: 8. The CDR3 has 15 residues. Germline CDR1 SGHRS, CDR2 YFSETQ. CDR3 nucleotides: TGCGCCAGCAGCTTGTTAGTCGGACAGGGCAACGAGCAGTACTTC. Protein product: CASSLLVGQGNEQYF. Variable domain in full (rest from reference TRBV5-1 and TRBJ2-7): KAGVTQTPRYLIKTRGQQVTLSCSPISGHRSVSWYQQTPGQGLQFLFEYFSETQRNKGNFPGRFSGRQFSNSRSEMNVSTLELGDSALYLCASSLLVGQGNEQYFGPGTRLTVT.

The chain has TRBV10-3 and TRBJ1-1; tentative D call: TRBD1 (5 bases). Germline values: CDR1 ENHRY, CDR2 SYGVKD. This CDR3 comprises 13 residues. The V end lost 3 bases, the J end lost 5 bases, and 10 bases lay between the germline ends. CDR3 sequence: CAISDQGGTEAFF. The CDR3 DNA sequence: TGTGCCATCAGTGATCAGGGTGGGACTGAAGCTTTCTTT.

The chain employs TRBV7-8 and TRBJ2-1, with a weak D call TRBD1 (5 bases). This CDR3 has 13 residues. Germline V gene lookup returns CDR1 SGHVS and CDR2 FQNEAQ. Trimming pared 6 bases from V and 6 bases from J, leaving 12 bases between. In DNA, the CDR3 is TGTGCCAGCAGTATTGGCAGGGTCAATGAGCAGTTCTTC. Translating it yields CASSIGRVNEQFF. Based on the CDR3 plus reference TRBV7-8 and TRBJ2-1, the full variable domain is GAGVSQSPRYKVAKRGQDVALRCDPISGHVSLFWYQQALGQGPEFLTYFQNEAQLDKSGLPSDRFFAERPEGSVSTLKIQRTQQEDSAVYLCASSIGRVNEQFFGPGTRLTVL.

The chain carries TRBV15 and TRBJ2-3, with D tentatively TRBD2 (6 bases). Germline V lookup: CDR1 LNHNV, CDR2 YYDKDF (reference sequence). The V gene lost 2 bases and the J gene lost 7 bases, with 16 bases spanning the gap. The CDR3 extends over 15 amino acids. CDR3 region: CATSRPGTPGHTQYF. The CDR3, as DNA: TGTGCCACCAGCAGACCCGGGACTCCCGGCCATACGCAGTATTTT.

The rearrangement joins TRBV4-1 to TRBJ2-7; D is possibly TRBD2 (6 bases). V lost 2 bases and J lost 1, with 9 bases in between. This CDR3 is built from 14 residues. From germline, CDR1 is MGHRA and CDR2 YSYEKL. CDR3 sequence: CASSQFRESYEQYF. The CDR3 DNA is TGCGCCAGCAGCCAATTCCGGGAGTCCTACGAGCAGTACTTC.

V and J are TRBV5-8 and TRBJ2-5; D may correspond to TRBD1 or TRBD2 (5 bases each). The CDR3 sequence is 15 residues long. Trimming cost V 4 bases and J 2 bases, with 15 bases left between them. Per germline, CDR1 SGHTS and CDR2 YDEGEE. Here the CDR3 reads CASSSRPGPQETQYF. In DNA, the CDR3 is TGTGCCAGCAGCAGCCGCCCGGGACCACAAGAGACCCAGTACTTC.

This chain joins TRBV7-1 and TRBJ2-7; 7 nucleotides line up with TRBD2. TRBV7-1 is known as an ORF, though its function is uncertain. V lost 4 bases and J lost 0; bases outside the gene matches: 9. The CDR3 loop spans 16 amino acids. The CDR3 loop reads CASSLGSGISSYEQYF. The CDR3, as DNA: TGTGCCAGCAGCTTAGGGAGCGGGATCAGCTCCTACGAGCAGTACTTC.

The V and J genes are TRBV29-1 and TRBJ1-1; D gene ambiguous. V was cut by 4 bases and J by 2 bases, with 8 bases left in between. This CDR3 region has 12 residues. Germline loops: CDR1 SQVTM, CDR2 ANQGSEA. This chain's CDR3 is CSVGNSNTEAFF. Written as DNA, the CDR3 is TGCAGCGTTGGGAACAGTAACACTGAAGCTTTCTTT.

The chain is built from TRBV4-3 and TRBJ1-2, with 8 nucleotides matching TRBD1. V shed 4 bases and J 7 bases; nucleotides not matched to a gene: 11. There are 15 residues in the CDR3. Per the germline V gene, CDR1 is LGHNA and CDR2 is YSLEER. The CDR3: CASSRQQGEVGGYTF. The CDR3 DNA is TGCGCCAGCAGCCGACAACAGGGGGAAGTTGGTGGCTACACCTTC.

J is TRBJ2-5 and V is TRBV6-5; 7 nucleotides align to TRBD2. The J call may not be correct, given that the DNA end is closer to TRBJ2-7. CDR3 length: 15 amino acids. Per the germline V gene, CDR1 is MNHEY and CDR2 is SVGAGI. The DNA for the CDR3 is TGTGCCAGCAGTTACTCGCGGGGGACCCACTACGAGCAGTACTTC. Its protein is CASSYSRGTHYEQYF.

V usage is TRBV2 and J usage is TRBJ2-7, with 7 bases lining up with TRBD1. V shed 6 bases and J 0 bases; nucleotides not matched to a gene: 14. The germline V gene has CDR1 SNHLY and CDR2 FYNNEI. This CDR3 spans 17 amino acids. CDR3 amino acids: CASSSDRRYFSSYEQYF. The CDR3 DNA reads TGTGCCAGCAGCTCGGACAGGCGCTACTTCAGCTCCTACGAGCAGTACTTC.

The chain employs TRBV6-5 and TRBJ1-1; no clear D gene. V lost 4 bases, J lost 8 bases, and 11 bases lay in between. Germline V gene sequence: CDR1 MNHEY, CDR2 SVGAGI. This CDR3 spans 12 amino acids. The CDR3, as DNA: TGTGCCAGCAGTTTCGGAGTTGTAGAAGCTTTCTTT. Its protein is CASSFGVVEAFF.

This chain uses TRBV6-1 with TRBJ1-3; no clear D. CDR1 is MNHNS and CDR2 is SASEGT in the germline V gene. The CDR3 is 16 residues long. The V and J ends lost 2 bases and 0 bases respectively, with 11 bases between them. In DNA, the CDR3 is TGTGCCAGCAGTGAATCCCGGACTATCTCTGGAAACACCATATATTTT. Amino acids: CASSESRTISGNTIYF.

V gene TRBV29-1 combines with J gene TRBJ1-5; 7 bases map to TRBD1. The CDR3 extends over 13 amino acids. Germline CDR1 and CDR2: SQVTM and ANQGSEA. The V and J ends lost 4 bases and 5 bases, in that order; junction bases with no gene match: 5. The CDR3 sequence: CSVGGQLDQPQHF. As DNA, the CDR3 is TGCAGCGTTGGGGGACAGTTGGATCAGCCCCAGCATTTT.

V is TRBV10-3 and J is TRBJ2-5; perhaps TRBD1 as D (5 bases). Germline CDR1 and CDR2: ENHRY and SYGVKD. Deletions cut 9 bases from V and 2 bases from J, with 13 bases between. The CDR3 loop spans 13 amino acids. This chain's CDR3 is CAINEPGQETQYF. The CDR3 region has the DNA TGTGCCATAAACGAGCCAGGGCAAGAGACCCAGTACTTC.

This clone was picked up one time. CDR3 amino acids: CATNGGNTDTQYF. In DNA, the CDR3 is TGTGCCACCAACGGCGGGAACACAGATACGCAGTATTTT. J is TRBJ2-3 and V is TRBV10-3, with D perhaps matching TRBD2 (6 bases). With 10 bases removed from V and 2 bases from J, the gap between germline ends came to 13 bases. Germline V gene sequence: CDR1 ENHRY, CDR2 SYGVKD. The CDR3 has 13 amino acids.